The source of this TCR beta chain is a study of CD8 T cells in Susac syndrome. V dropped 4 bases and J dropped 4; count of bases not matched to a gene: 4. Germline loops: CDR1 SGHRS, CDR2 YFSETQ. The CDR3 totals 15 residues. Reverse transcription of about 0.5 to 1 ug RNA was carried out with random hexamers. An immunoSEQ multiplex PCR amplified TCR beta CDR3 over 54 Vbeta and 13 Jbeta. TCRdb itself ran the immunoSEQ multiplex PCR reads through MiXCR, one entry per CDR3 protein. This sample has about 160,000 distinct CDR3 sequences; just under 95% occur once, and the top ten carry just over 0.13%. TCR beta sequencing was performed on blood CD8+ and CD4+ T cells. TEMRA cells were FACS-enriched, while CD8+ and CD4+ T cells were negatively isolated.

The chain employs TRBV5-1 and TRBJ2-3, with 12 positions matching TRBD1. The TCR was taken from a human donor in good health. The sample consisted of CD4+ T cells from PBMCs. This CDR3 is CASSQGQGASDTQYF. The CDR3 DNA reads TGCGCCAGCAGCCAGGGACAGGGGGCCTCAGATACGCAGTATTTT.